Listed here are 8 T cell receptor beta chains from one sample, sequenced in a study of OX40 agonist ivuxolimab in advanced cancers. Method: immunoSEQ multiplex PCR; TCRdb's copy keeps in-frame clones and lacks some. The table lists about 54,000 clones, 85% to 95% of them singletons. Sequenced material: CD4+ or CD8+ T cells sorted from blood, taken in a trial of the OX40 agonist ivuxolimab. These receptors all come from an adult with an advanced solid tumor such as melanoma, head and neck, liver or kidney cancer.

In this sample, this clone is medium-sized. The rearrangement uses TRBV7-3 and TRBJ2-7; perhaps TRBD1 as D (6 bases). V was cut by 1 base and J by 3 bases, with 7 bases left in between. Germline V gene sequence: CDR1 SGHTA, CDR2 FQGTGA. This CDR3 spans 13 amino acids. CDR3 in amino acids: CASSLIGGYEQYF. CDR3 bases: TGTGCCAGCAGCTTAATAGGGGGCTACGAGCAGTACTTC.

The rearrangement uses TRBV5-5 and TRBJ1-2, with 11 bases fitting TRBD1. V was pared by 0 bases and J by 0 bases, with 4 bases of the junction left unmatched. Germline V gene data show CDR1 as SGHKS and CDR2 as YYEKEE (reference sequence). This CDR3 region has 17 residues. CDR3 bases: TGTGCCAGCAGCTTGGAGGGACAGGGGGAAACTAACTATGGCTACACCTTC. This translates into CASSLEGQGETNYGYTF.

J is TRBJ2-7 and V is TRBV10-3, with TRBD1 identical over 10 bases. The CDR3 contains 15 residues. From germline, CDR1 is ENHRY and CDR2 SYGVKD. The V and J ends lost 3 bases and 4 bases, in that order; junction bases with no gene match: 6. The chain's CDR3 is CAISEGTGATYEQYF. In DNA form, the CDR3 reads TGTGCCATCAGTGAAGGGACAGGGGCAACTTACGAGCAGTACTTC.

The V gene is TRBV19, the J gene TRBJ1-1; D might be TRBD1 (5 bases). The CDR3 length is 11 residues. V lost 3 bases and J lost 8, with 7 bases in between. Germline V lookup: CDR1 LNHDA, CDR2 SQIVND (reference sequence). Here the CDR3 reads CASSIGAEAFF. CDR3 sequence (DNA): TGTGCCAGTAGTATTGGGGCGGAAGCTTTCTTT.

V gene TRBV7-9 combines with J gene TRBJ2-4; weak D call: TRBD2 (5 bases). Germline V lookup: CDR1 SEHNR, CDR2 FQNEAQ (reference sequence). Between the trimmed V and J ends, which lost 5 bases and 1 base, there was a span of 15 bases. The CDR3 is 16 residues long. The CDR3 region is CASSNEGLGAKNIQYF. As DNA, the CDR3 is TGTGCCAGCAGCAATGAGGGTTTGGGTGCCAAAAACATTCAGTACTTC.

CDR3 DNA: TGTGCCAGCAGCCAAGTCAGCGGGAGGGCCTACGAGCAGTACTTC. It codes for CASSQVSGRAYEQYF. J is TRBJ2-7 and V is TRBV14; 10 bases map to TRBD2. The V gene end was trimmed by 1 base and the J gene end by 2 bases; junction bases not matched to a gene: 2. Looked up from germline, CDR1 is SGHDN and CDR2 is FVKESK. CDR3 size: 15 residues.

The table lists this clone with a few counts. The rearrangement links TRBV19 to TRBJ1-1, with D possibly being TRBD1 (5 bases). The germline gives CDR1 LNHDA, CDR2 SQIVND (reference sequence). The CDR3 is 14 residues long. V was shortened by 0 bases and J by 10 bases, with 15 bases between the two germline ends. The chain's CDR3 is CASSIDGGSLGAFF. The DNA of the CDR3 is TGTGCCAGTAGTATAGATGGGGGATCTCTCGGAGCTTTCTTT.

The chain is built from TRBV5-6 and TRBJ1-5; D ambiguous. This CDR3 is built from 15 residues. Germline CDR1 reads SGHDT; CDR2 reads YYEEEE. The V and J ends lost 0 bases and 5 bases respectively, with 12 bases between them. CDR3 nucleotides: TGTGCCAGCAGCTTGGGAGGGTACCATTATCAGCCCCAGCATTTT. It codes for CASSLGGYHYQPQHF.